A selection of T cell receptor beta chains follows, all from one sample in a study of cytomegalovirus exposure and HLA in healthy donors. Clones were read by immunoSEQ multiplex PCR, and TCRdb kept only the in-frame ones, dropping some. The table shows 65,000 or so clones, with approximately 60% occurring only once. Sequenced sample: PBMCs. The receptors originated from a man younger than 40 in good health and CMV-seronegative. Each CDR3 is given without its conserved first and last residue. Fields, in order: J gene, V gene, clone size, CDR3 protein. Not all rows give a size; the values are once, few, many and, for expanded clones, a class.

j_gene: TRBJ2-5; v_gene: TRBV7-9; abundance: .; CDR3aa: ASSRLAGVGETQY
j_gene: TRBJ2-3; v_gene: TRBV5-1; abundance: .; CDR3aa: ASSPPADTQY
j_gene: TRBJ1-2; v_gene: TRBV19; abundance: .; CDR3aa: ASTMGDRVSGYT
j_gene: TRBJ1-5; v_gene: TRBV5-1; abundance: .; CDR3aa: ASSFGAGQPQH
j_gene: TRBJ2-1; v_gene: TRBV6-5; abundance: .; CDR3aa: ASSYPGLAGDEQF
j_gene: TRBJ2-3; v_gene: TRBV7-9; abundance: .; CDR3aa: ASSATRAGTDDTQY
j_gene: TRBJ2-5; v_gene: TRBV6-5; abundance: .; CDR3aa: ASSSGALGETQY
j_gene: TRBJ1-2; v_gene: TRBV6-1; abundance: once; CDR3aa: ASSETRQGLNYGYT
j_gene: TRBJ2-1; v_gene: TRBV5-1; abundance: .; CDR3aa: ASSLVGRDYNEQF
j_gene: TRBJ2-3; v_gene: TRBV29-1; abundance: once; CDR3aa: SVEVLQSYRTDTQY
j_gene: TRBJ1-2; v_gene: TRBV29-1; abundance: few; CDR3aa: SVEDREDYGYT
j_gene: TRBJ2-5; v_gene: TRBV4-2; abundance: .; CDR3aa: ASSPTAGGRKETQY
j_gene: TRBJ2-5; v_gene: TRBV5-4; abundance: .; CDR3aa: ASSFGQQETQY
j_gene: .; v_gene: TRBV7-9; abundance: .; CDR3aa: ASRKGGTTYEQY